This T cell receptor beta chain is drawn from a study of T-cell reconstitution after alpha-beta-depleted transplantation in children. The V gene end was trimmed by 4 bases and the J gene end by 9 bases; junction bases not matched to a gene: 13. The germline CDR1 and CDR2 sequences are SGHRS and YFSETQ. The CDR3 is 16 amino acids. A TCRbeta library incorporating unique molecular identifiers was prepared. MiXCR, run by TCRdb on the PCR reads, gives a single entry per CDR3 protein. Here the sample spans around 400,000 distinct CDR3 sequences, about 20% being singletons. The sample here was PBMCs from the stem cell graft donor, taken from the stem cell graft. The clonotype originates from a human donor who donated a stem cell graft to a child with acute myeloid leukemia. J is TRBJ2-1 and V is TRBV5-1; TRBD2 aligns across 10 bases. CDR3 residues: CASSPRVLAGVGEQFF. CDR3 nucleotide sequence: TGCGCCAGCAGCCCGAGGGTCCTAGCGGGAGTGGGTGAGCAGTTCTTC.